The rows below give T cell receptor beta chains drawn from one sample of a study of blood T cell repertoires in COVID-19. Measured with immunoSEQ multiplex PCR; TCRdb has only the in-frame clones, and not every one. The sample lists under 200,000 clones, 84% occurring once. Sequenced: peripheral blood. Receptors were obtained from a man in his forties who had recovered from COVID-19. CDR3s include the opening cysteine and the closing phenylalanine or tryptophan. A D gene is named only where the DNA matches it firmly. Rows give clone size only sometimes, using once, few, many, or a class for an expanded clone.

TRBD2	TRBJ2-7	-	TRBV7-2	TGTGCCAGCAGCTTTGGACTAGCGGGAGACGAGCAGTACTTC	CASSFGLAGDEQYF
TRBD1	TRBJ2-7	once	TRBV6-5	TGTGCCAGCAGTTACTCGGACAGGGGCGAGCAGTACTTC	CASSYSDRGEQYF
-	TRBJ1-3	-	TRBV12-5	TGTGCTAGTGGTTCATCAGGACAGACTGGAAACACCATATATTTT	CASGSSGQTGNTIYF
-	TRBJ1-5	-	TRBV7-8	TGTGCCAGCAGCTTACTTCGGAATCAGCCCCAGCATTTT	CASSLLRNQPQHF
TRBD1	TRBJ1-1	-	TRBV3-1/TRBV3-2	TGTGCCAGCTCTCCGGACAGGTTAAGCACTGAAGCTTTCTTT	CASSPDRLSTEAFF
TRBD1	TRBJ2-7	-	TRBV18	TGTGCCAGCTCACCGGGACAGGGGGAAGCCTACGAGCAGTACTTC	CASSPGQGEAYEQYF
TRBD2	TRBJ2-5	-	TRBV5-6	TGTGCCAGCACCTGGACTAGCGGTTCTCAAGAGACCCAGTACTTC	CASTWTSGSQETQYF
TRBD1	TRBJ2-7	-	TRBV30	TGTGCCTGGAGAAGTAGGGACAGGGGGCGCTACGAGCAGTACTTC	CAWRSRDRGRYEQYF
-	TRBJ1-2	-	TRBV14	TGTGCCAGCAGCCAAAGGTTGCAGGGATCGGACTATGGCTACACCTTC	CASSQRLQGSDYGYTF
-	TRBJ2-7	-	TRBV24-1	TGTGCCACCAGTGATTGGGCCTCAGATGGAAATTCCTACGAGCAGTACTTC	CATSDWASDGNSYEQYF
-	TRBJ1-1	-	TRBV4-2	TGTGCCAGCAGGCTTTCGGGGGTGAACACTGAAGCTTTCTTT	CASRLSGVNTEAFF
-	TRBJ2-2	-	TRBV28	TGTGCCAGCAGTTTGAGAACCGGGGAGCTGTTTTTT	CASSLRTGELFF
-	TRBJ2-5	-	TRBV5-4	TGTGCCAGCAGCTTCAGCGGGTCCCCGCGCGAGACCCAGTACTTC	CASSFSGSPRETQYF
TRBD1	TRBJ1-4	-	TRBV3-1/TRBV3-2	TGTGCCAGCAGCCAAACACCCCAGGGGGCTAATGAAAAACTGTTTTTT	CASSQTPQGANEKLFF
-	TRBJ1-1	-	TRBV6-5	TGTGCCAGCAGGAAAACTACGAGTGGGTACACTGAAGCTTTCTTT	CASRKTTSGYTEAFF
TRBD2	TRBJ2-1	-	TRBV18	TGTGCCAGCTCACCTCTGACTAGCGGGACTTACAATGAGCAGTTCTTC	CASSPLTSGTYNEQFF
-	TRBJ1-2	-	TRBV28	TGTGCCAGCAGTTTCCTGAGCTATGGCTACACCTTC	CASSFLSYGYTF
TRBD1	TRBJ2-7	-	TRBV19	TGTGCCAGTAGTCCCGGGACAGCCTACGAGCAGTACTTC	CASSPGTAYEQYF
TRBD1	TRBJ2-7	few	TRBV11-2	TGTGCCAGCAGCATGGACAGGGGGCCATACGAGCAGTACTTC	CASSMDRGPYEQYF
TRBD2	TRBJ2-1	-	TRBV27	TGTGCCAGCAGCCGACCCCCGGGACTAGCCAATTCGAAGCAGTTCTTC	CASSRPPGLANSKQFF
-	TRBJ2-7	-	TRBV11-3	TGTGCCAGCAGCTTAGGACGGGGTGGGTACGAGCAGTACTTC	CASSLGRGGYEQYF
-	TRBJ1-1	-	TRBV6-5	TGTGCCAGCAGTTTTGGCGGGGTGAACACTGAAGCTTTCTTT	CASSFGGVNTEAFF